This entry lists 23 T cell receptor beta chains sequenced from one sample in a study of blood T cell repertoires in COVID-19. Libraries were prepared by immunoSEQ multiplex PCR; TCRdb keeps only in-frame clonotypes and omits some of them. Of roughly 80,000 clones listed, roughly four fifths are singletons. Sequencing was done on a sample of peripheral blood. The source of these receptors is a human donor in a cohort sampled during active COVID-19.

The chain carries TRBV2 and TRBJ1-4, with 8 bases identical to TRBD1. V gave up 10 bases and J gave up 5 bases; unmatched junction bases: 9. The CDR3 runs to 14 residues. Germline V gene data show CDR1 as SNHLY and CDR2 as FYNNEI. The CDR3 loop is CAKGAGTGNEKLFF. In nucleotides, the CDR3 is TGTGCCAAAGGGGCCGGGACAGGCAATGAAAAACTGTTTTTT.

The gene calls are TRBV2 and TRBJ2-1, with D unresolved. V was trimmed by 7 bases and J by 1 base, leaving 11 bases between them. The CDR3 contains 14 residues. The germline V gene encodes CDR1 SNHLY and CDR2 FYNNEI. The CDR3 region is CASTPSLSYNEQFF. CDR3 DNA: TGTGCCAGCACTCCCTCCCTGTCCTACAATGAGCAGTTCTTC.

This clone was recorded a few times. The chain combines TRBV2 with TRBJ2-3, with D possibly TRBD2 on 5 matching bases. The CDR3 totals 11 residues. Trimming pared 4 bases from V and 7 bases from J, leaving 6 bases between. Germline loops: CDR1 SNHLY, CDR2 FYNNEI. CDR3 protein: CASSGEYTQYF. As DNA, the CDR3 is TGTGCCAGCAGTGGGGAGTATACGCAGTATTTT.

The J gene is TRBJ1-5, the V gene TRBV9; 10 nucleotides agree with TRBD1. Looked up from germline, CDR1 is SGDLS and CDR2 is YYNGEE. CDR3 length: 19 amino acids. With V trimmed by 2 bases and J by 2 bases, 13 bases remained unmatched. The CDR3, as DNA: TGTGCCAGCAGCGTCCCTCGGGACAGGGGCCTGTCTGGCAATCAGCCCCAGCATTTT. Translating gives CASSVPRDRGLSGNQPQHF.

In DNA form, the CDR3 reads TGCGCCAGCAGCCACACAGGGGGCCCGGGAGAGACCCAGTACTTC. Translated, it gives CASSHTGGPGETQYF. This rearrangement joins TRBV4-1 to TRBJ2-5, with 9 bases aligning to TRBD1. Germline V gene sequence: CDR1 MGHRA, CDR2 YSYEKL. V trimming: 3 bases; J trimming: 4 bases; junction bases outside the gene matches: 6. The CDR3 consists of 15 residues.

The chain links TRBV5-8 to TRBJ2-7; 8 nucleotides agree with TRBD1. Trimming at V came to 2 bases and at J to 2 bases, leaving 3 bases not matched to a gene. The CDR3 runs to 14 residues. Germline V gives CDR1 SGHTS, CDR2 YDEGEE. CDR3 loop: CASSLQGGTYEQYF. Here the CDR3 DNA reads TGTGCCAGCAGCTTACAGGGGGGAACCTACGAGCAGTACTTC.

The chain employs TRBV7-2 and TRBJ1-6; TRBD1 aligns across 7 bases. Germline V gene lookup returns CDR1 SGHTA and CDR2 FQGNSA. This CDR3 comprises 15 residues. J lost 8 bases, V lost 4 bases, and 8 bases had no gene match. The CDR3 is CASSYKTGWDSPLHF. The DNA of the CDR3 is TGTGCCAGCAGCTACAAGACAGGGTGGGATTCACCCCTCCACTTT.

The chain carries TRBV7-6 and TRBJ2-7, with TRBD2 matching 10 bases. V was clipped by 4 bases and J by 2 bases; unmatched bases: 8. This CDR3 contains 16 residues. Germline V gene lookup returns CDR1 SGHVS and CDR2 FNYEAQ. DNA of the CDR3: TGTGCCAGCAGCTCTTTAGGGAGCGGGGGGGCCTACGAGCAGTACTTC. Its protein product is CASSSLGSGGAYEQYF.

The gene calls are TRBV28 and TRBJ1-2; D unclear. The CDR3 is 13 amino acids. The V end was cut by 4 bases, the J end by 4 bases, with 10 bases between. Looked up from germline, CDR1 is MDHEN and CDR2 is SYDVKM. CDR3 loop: CASSSGFSYGYTF. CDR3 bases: TGTGCCAGCAGTTCGGGGTTTTCCTATGGCTACACCTTC.

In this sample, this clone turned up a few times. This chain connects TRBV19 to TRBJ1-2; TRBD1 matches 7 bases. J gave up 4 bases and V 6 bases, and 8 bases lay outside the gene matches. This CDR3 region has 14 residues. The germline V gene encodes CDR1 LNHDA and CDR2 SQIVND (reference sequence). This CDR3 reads CASSPQGPFYGYTF. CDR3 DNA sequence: TGTGCCAGTAGCCCACAGGGGCCTTTCTATGGCTACACCTTC.

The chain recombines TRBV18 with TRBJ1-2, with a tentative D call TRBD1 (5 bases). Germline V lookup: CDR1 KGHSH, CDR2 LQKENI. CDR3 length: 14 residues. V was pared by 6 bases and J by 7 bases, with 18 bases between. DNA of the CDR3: TGTGCCAGCTCCCTAGACCGGGACTGGGGTGGCTACACCTTC. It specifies CASSLDRDWGGYTF.

CDR3 in DNA: TGCAGCGTAGGGACAGATGGAGGCTACACCTTC. Protein: CSVGTDGGYTF. The rearrangement uses TRBV29-1 and TRBJ1-2; 7 nucleotides align to TRBD1. The germline V gene has CDR1 SQVTM and CDR2 ANQGSEA. V lost 6 bases and J lost 8; bases outside the gene matches: 6. The CDR3 has 11 residues. Variable domain in full (rest from reference TRBV29-1 and TRBJ1-2): SAVISQKPSRDICQRGTSLTIQCQVDSQVTMMFWYRQQPGQSLTLIATANQGSEATYESGFVIDKFPISRPNLTFSTLTVSNMSPEDSSIYLCSVGTDGGYTFGSGTRLTVV.

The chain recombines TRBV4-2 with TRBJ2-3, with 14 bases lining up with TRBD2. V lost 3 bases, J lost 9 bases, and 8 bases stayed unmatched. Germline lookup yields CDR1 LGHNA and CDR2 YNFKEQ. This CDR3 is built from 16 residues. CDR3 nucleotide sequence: TGTGCCAGCAGCCAGGGGACTAGCGGGGGCCAGGGAACGCAGTATTTT. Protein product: CASSQGTSGGQGTQYF.

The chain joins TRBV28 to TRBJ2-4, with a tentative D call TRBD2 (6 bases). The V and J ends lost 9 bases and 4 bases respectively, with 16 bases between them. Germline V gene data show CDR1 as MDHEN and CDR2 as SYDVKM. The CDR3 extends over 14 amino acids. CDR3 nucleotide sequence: TGTGCCAGTAACCGCGGGACTCTGAAAAACATTCAGTACTTC. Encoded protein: CASNRGTLKNIQYF. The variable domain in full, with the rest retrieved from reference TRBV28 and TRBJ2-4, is DVKVTQSSRYLVKRTGEKVFLECVQDMDHENMFWYRQDPGLGLRLIYFSYDVKMKEKGDIPEGYSVSREKKERFSLILESASTNQTSMYLCASNRGTLKNIQYFGAGTRLSVL.

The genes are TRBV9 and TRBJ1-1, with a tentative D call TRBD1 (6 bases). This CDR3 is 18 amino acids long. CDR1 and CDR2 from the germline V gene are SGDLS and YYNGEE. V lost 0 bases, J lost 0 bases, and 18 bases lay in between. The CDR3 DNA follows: TGTGCCAGCAGCGTAGTCATCCAAGTGGGGGCTTTGAACACTGAAGCTTTCTTT. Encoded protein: CASSVVIQVGALNTEAFF.

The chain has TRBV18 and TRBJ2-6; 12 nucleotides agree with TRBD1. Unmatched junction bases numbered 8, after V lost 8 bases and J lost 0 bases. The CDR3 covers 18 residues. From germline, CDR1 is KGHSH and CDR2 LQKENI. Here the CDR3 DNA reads TGTGCCAGCCTACCGGGACAGGGGGCCCTCTCTGGGGCCAACGTCCTGACTTTC. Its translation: CASLPGQGALSGANVLTF.

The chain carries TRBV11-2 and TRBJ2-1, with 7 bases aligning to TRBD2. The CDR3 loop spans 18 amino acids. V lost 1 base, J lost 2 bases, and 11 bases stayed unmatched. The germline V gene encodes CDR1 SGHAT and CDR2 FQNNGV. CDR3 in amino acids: CASSLVGWSGGAYNEQFF. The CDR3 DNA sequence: TGTGCCAGCAGCTTAGTCGGGTGGTCTGGGGGGGCCTACAATGAGCAGTTCTTC.

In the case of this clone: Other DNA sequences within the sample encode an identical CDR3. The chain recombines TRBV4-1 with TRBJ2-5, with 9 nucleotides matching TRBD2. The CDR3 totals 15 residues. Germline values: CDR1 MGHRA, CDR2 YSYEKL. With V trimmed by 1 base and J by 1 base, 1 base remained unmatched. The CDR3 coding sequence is TGCGCCAGCAGCCAAGCAGCGGGGGGCCAAGAGACCCAGTACTTC. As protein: CASSQAAGGQETQYF.

CDR3 sequence (DNA): TGTGCCAGCAGTCTGACAGTGAACACTGAAGCTTTCTTT. Encoded protein: CASSLTVNTEAFF. The gene calls are TRBV6-5 and TRBJ1-1, with D perhaps matching TRBD1 (5 bases). V gave up 5 bases and J gave up 0 bases, with 7 bases separating them. The length of the CDR3 is 13 residues. Germline lookup yields CDR1 MNHEY and CDR2 SVGAGI.

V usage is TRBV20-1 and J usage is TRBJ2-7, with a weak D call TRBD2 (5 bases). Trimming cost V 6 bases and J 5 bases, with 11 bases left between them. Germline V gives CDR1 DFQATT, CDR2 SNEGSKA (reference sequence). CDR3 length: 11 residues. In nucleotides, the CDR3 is TGCAGTGCAGGGAGTAGTAACGAGCAGTACTTC. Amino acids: CSAGSSNEQYF.

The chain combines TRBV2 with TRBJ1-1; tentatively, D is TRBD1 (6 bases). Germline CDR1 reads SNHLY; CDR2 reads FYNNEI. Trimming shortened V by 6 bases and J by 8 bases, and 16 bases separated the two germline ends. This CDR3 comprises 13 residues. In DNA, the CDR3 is TGTGCCAGCAGCATTTCTACAGGGTTAGAAGCTTTCTTT. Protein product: CASSISTGLEAFF.

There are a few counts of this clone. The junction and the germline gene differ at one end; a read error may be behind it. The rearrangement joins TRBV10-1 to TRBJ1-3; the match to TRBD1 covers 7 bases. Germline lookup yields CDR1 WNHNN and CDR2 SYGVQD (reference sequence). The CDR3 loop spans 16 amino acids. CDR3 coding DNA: TGCGCCAGCAGTGGATCCGGGACAGTGGTTGGAAACGCCATATATTTT. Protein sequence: CASSGSGTVVGNAIYF.

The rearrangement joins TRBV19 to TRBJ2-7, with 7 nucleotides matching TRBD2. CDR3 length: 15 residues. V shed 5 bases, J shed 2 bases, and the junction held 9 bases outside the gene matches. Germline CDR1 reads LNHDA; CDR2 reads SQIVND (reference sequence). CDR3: CASSPMGGTAYEQYF. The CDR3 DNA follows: TGTGCCAGTAGTCCGATGGGGGGGACCGCCTACGAGCAGTACTTC.